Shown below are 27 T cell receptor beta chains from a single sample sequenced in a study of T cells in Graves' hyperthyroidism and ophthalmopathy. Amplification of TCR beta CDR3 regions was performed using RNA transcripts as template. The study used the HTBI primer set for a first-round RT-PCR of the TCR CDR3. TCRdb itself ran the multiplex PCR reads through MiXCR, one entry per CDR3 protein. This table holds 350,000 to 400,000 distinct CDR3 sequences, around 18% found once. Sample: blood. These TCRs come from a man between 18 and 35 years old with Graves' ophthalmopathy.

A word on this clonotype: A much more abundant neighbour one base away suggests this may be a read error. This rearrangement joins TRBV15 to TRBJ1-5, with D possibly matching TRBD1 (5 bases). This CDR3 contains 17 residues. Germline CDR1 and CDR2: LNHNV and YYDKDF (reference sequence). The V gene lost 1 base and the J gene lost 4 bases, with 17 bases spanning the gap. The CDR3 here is CATSRGVGGDLNQPQHF. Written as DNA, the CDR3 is TGTGCCACCAGCAGAGGTGTGGGAGGGGACTTAAATCAGCCCCAGCATTTT. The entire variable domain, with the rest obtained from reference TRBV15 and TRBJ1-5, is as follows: DAMVIQNPRYQVTQFGKPVTLSCSQTLNHNVMYWYQQKSSQAPKLLFHYYDKDFNNEADTPDNFQSRRPNTSFCFLDIRSPGLGDTAMYLCATSRGVGGDLNQPQHFGDGTRLSIL.

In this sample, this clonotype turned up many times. CDR3 nucleotide sequence: TGTGCCAGCAGACGAAACACGAATCAGCCCCAGCATTTT. Protein sequence: CASRRNTNQPQHF. The gene calls are TRBV6-1 and TRBJ1-5; no definite D call. The CDR3 is 13 amino acids. Trimming left V 6 bases short and J 4 bases short, with 10 bases between. CDR1 MNHNS and CDR2 SASEGT come from the germline V gene.

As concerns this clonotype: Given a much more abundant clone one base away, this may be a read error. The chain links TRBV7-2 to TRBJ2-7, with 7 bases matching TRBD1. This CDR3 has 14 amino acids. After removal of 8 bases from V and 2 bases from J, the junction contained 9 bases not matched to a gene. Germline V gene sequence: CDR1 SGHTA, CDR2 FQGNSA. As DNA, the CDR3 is TGTGCCAGCCGAAAGGACAGGAACCCCTACGAGCAGTACTTC. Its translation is CASRKDRNPYEQYF.

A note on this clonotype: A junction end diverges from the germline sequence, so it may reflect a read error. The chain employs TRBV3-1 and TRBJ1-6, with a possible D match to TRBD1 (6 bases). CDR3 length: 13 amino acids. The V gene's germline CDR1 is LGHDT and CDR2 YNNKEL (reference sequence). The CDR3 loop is CANSRQVDSPLHF. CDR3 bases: TGTGCCAACAGCCGACAGGTTGATTCACCCCTCCACTTT.

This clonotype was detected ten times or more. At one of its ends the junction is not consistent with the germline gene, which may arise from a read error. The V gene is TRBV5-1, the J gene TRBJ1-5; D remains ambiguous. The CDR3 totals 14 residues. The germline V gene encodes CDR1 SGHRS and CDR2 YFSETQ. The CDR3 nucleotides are TGCGCCAGCAGCTTGGACGCCGAGGATCATCCCCAGCATTTT. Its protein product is CASSLDAEDHPQHF. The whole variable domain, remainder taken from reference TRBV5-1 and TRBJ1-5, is KAGVTQTPRYLIKTRGQQVTLSCSPISGHRSVSWYQQTPGQGLQFLFEYFSETQRNKGNFPGRFSGRQFSNSRSEMNVSTLELGDSALYLCASSLDAEDHPQHFGDGTRLSIL.

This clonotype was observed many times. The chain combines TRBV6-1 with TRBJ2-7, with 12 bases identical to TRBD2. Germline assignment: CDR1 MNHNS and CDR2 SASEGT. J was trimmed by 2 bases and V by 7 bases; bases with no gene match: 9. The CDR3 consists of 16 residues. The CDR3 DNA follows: TGTGCCAGCACTAGCGGGGGGGGAGGGTTAACCTACGAGCAGTACTTC. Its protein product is CASTSGGGGLTYEQYF.

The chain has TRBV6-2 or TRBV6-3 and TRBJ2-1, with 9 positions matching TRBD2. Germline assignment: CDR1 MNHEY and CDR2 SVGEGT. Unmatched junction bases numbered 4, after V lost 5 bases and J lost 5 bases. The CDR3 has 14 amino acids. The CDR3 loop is CASSRRGGDNEQFF. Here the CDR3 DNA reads TGTGCCAGCAGTAGGCGGGGGGGGGACAATGAGCAGTTCTTC.

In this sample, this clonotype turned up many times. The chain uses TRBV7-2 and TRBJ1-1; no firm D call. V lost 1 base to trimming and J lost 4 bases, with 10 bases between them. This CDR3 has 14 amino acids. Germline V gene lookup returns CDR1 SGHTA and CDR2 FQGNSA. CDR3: CASSLVPGSTEAFF. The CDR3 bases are TGTGCCAGCAGCTTAGTTCCGGGGAGCACTGAAGCTTTCTTT.

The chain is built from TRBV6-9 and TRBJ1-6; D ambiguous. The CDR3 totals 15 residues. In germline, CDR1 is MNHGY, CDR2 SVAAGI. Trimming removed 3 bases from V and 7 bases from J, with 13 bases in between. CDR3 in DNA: TGTGCCAGCAGTTACGAGCGGGGTGGCAATTCACCCCTCCACTTT. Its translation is CASSYERGGNSPLHF.

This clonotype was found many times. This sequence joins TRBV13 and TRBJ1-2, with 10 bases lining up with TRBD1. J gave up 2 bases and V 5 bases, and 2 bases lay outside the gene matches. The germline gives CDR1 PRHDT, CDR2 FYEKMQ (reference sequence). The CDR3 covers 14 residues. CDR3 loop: CASSPDRGNYGYTF. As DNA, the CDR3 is TGTGCCAGCAGCCCGGACAGGGGGAACTATGGCTACACCTTC. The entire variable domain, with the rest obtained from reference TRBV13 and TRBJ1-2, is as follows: AAGVIQSPRHLIKEKRETATLKCYPIPRHDTVYWYQQGPGQDPQFLISFYEKMQSDKGSIPDRFSAQQFSDYHSELNMSSLELGDSALYFCASSPDRGNYGYTFGSGTRLTVV.

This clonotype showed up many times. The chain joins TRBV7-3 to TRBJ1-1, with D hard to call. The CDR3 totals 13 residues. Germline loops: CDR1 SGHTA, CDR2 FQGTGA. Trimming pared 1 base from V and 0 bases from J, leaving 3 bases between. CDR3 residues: CASSLMVNTEAFF. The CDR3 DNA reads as TGTGCCAGCAGCTTAATGGTGAACACTGAAGCTTTCTTT.

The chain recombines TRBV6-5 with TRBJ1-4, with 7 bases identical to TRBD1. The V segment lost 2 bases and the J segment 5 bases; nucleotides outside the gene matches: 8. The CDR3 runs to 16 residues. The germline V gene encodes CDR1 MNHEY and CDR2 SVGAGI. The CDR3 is CASSYLRQGENEKLFF. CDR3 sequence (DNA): TGTGCCAGCAGTTACCTCCGACAGGGCGAGAATGAAAAACTGTTTTTT.

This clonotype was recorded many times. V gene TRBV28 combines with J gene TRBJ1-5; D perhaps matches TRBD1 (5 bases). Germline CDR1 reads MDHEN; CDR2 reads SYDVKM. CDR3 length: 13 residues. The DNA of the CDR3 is TGTGTTACAGGCGGGAAGGGGAATCAGCCCCAGCATTTT. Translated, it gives CVTGGKGNQPQHF.

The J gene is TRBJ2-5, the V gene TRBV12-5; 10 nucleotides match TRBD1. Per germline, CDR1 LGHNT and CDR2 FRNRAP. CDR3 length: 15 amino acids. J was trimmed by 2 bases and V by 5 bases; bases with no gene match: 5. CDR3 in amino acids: CASGPGQGNQETQYF. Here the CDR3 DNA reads TGTGCTAGTGGTCCGGGACAGGGGAATCAAGAGACCCAGTACTTC.

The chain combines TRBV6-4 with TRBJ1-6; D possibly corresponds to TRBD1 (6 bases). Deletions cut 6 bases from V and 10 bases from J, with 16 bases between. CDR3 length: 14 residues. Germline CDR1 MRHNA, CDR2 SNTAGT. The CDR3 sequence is CASSAQGKRSPLHF. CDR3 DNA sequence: TGTGCCAGCAGCGCTCAGGGGAAAAGGTCACCCCTCCACTTT.

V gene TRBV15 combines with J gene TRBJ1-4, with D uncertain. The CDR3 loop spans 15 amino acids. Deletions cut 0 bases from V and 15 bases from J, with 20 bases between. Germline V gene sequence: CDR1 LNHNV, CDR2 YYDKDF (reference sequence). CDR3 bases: TGTGCCACCAGCAGAGATAACGGAGGGCAGGCCCCTTTGTTTTTT. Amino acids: CATSRDNGGQAPLFF.

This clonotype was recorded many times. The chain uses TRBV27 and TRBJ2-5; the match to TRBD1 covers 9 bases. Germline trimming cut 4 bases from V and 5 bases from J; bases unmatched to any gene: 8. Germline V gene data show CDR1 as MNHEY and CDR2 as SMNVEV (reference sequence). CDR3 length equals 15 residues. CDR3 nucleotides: TGTGCCAGCAGTTCCGGGACAGGGTCCCGTGAGACCCAGTACTTC. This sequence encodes CASSSGTGSRETQYF.

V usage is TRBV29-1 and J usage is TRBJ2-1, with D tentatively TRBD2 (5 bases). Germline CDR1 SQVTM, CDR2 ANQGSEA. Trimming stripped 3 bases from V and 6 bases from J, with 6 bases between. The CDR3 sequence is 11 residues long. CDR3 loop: CSVDGSNEQFF. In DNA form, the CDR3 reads TGCAGCGTTGATGGGAGCAATGAGCAGTTCTTC.

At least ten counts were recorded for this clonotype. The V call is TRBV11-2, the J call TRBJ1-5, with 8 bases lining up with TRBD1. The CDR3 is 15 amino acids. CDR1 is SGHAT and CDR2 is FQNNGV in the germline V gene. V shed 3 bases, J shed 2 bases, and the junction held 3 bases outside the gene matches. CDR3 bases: TGTGCCAGCAGCTTGTCGGGACAGGGCAATCAGCCCCAGCATTTT. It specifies CASSLSGQGNQPQHF.

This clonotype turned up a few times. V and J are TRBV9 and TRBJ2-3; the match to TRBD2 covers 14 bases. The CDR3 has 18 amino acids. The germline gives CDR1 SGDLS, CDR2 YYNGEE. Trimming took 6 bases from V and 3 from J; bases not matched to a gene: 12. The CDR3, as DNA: TGTGCCAGCACCCCCATCTCGGGACTAGCGGGGGAGACAGATACGCAGTATTTT. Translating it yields CASTPISGLAGETDTQYF.

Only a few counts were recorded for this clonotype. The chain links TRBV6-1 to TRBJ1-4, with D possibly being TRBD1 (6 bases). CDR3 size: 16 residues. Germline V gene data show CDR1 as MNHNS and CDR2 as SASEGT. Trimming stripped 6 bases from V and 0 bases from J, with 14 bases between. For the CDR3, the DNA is TGTGCCAGCAGCCCGACAGGCCTTGCAACTAATGAAAAACTGTTTTTT. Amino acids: CASSPTGLATNEKLFF.

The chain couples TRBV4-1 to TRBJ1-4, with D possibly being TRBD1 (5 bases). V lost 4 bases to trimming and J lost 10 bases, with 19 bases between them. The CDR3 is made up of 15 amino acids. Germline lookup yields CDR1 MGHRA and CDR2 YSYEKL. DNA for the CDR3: TGCGCCAGCAGCCTACCCCCAGGCTCCGGGGGAAAACTGTTTTTT. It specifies CASSLPPGSGGKLFF.

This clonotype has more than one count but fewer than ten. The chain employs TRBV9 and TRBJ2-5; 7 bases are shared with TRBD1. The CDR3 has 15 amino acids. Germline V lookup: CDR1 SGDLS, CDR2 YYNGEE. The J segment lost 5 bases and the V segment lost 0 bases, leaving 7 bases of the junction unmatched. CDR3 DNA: TGTGCCAGCAGCGTAGAGTCCGGACAGGTGGAGACCCAGTACTTC. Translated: CASSVESGQVETQYF.

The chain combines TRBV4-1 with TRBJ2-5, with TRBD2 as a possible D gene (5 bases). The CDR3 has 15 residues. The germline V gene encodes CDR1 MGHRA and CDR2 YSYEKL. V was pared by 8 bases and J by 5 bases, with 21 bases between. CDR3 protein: CASRRLGLWRETQYF. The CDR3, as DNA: TGCGCCAGCCGCCGGCTTGGACTTTGGAGGGAGACCCAGTACTTC.

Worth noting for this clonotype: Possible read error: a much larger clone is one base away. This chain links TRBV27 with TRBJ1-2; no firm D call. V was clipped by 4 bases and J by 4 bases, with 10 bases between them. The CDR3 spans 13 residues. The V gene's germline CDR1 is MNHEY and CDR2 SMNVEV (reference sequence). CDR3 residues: CASSYGAPYGYTF. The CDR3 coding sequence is TGTGCCAGCAGTTACGGAGCCCCCTATGGCTACACCTTC.

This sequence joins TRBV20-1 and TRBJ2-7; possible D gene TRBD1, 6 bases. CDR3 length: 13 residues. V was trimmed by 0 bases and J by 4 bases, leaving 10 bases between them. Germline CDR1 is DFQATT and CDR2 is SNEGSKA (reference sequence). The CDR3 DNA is TGCAGTGCTAGAGACGACAGGTTATACGAGCAGTACTTC. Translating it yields CSARDDRLYEQYF.

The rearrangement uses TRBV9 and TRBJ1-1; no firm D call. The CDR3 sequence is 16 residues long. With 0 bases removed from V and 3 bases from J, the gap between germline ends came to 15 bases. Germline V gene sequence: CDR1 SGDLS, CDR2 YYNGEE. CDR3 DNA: TGTGCCAGCAGCGTAGGGCCGCTACAAATGGACACTGAAGCTTTCTTT. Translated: CASSVGPLQMDTEAFF. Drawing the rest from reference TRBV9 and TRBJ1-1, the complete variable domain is DSGVTQTPKHLITATGQRVTLRCSPRSGDLSVYWYQQSLDQGLQFLIQYYNGEERAKGNILERFSAQQFPDLHSELNLSSLELGDSALYFCASSVGPLQMDTEAFFGQGTRLTVV.